This TCR beta chain appears in the sequencing data of a study of shared clonotypes between healthy human individuals. Whole-study results and caveats: Generation of non-shared clonotypes was less probable than generation of clonotypes shared by all four donors.

The protocol was immunoSEQ multiplex PCR, while the TCRdb copy is restricted to in-frame clones and leaves out a portion. This sample has millions of clones, with over 90% found just once. Germline CDR1 SNHLY, CDR2 FYNNEI. This CDR3 has 16 residues. After removal of 9 bases from V and 3 bases from J, the junction contained 12 bases not matched to a gene. As regards this clone: The antigen is not known.

This clonotype was obtained from a man younger than 30 in good health. Some clones in this sample may be carry-over from other donors' samples. Sequencing used naive CD4+ T cells from PBMCs. Documented subset: CD45RA+ positively selected. The chain carries TRBV2 and TRBJ2-7, with TRBD1 identical over 12 bases. The CDR3 region is CASRGVGQGAHYEQYF. Written as DNA, the CDR3 is TGTGCCAGTAGAGGGGTGGGACAGGGGGCCCACTACGAGCAGTACTTC.